These 29 T cell receptor beta chains share one sample of origin, sequenced in a study of T-cell memory formation after mild COVID-19. In TCRdb, the 5' RACE reads were re-called with MiXCR into one record per CDR3 protein. The data show around 27,000 distinct CDR3 sequences, approximately 7% seen once. The source material was PBMCs or a T cell subset sorted from them (not recorded which). Receptors were obtained from an adult woman who had mild COVID-19 (a few samples of this study predate the infection). Cell type and time point are not known.

This clonotype was counted many times. The J gene is TRBJ1-1, the V gene TRBV6-1, with D perhaps TRBD1 (6 bases). CDR3 length: 13 amino acids. Trimming removed 6 bases at V and 0 bases at J, with 8 bases between. Per the germline V gene, CDR1 is MNHNS and CDR2 is SASEGT. CDR3 in DNA: TGTGCCAGCAGCAGGGGACTGAACACTGAAGCTTTCTTT. Amino acid sequence: CASSRGLNTEAFF.

This clonotype was detected many times. V usage is TRBV12-3 or TRBV12-4 and J usage is TRBJ1-2; D might be TRBD1 (5 bases). This CDR3 comprises 15 residues. The V end was cut by 5 bases, the J end by 5 bases, with 18 bases between. CDR3 region: CASSTGRGAGYGYTF. The CDR3 bases are TGTGCCAGCAGTACGGGCAGAGGGGCTGGGTATGGCTACACCTTC.

This clonotype was seen repeatedly, ten times or more. The chain uses TRBV5-1 and TRBJ2-7; 11 nucleotides match TRBD1. The CDR3 totals 14 residues. V was clipped by 3 bases and J by 4 bases; unmatched bases: 3. Germline lookup yields CDR1 SGHRS and CDR2 YFSETQ. CDR3 sequence (DNA): TGCGCCAGCAGCTCGGGACAGGGGGGATACGAGCAGTACTTC. It encodes CASSSGQGGYEQYF.

This clonotype appeared many times. The J gene is TRBJ2-1, the V gene TRBV23-1; 10 nucleotides line up with TRBD2. TRBV23-1 is identified as an open reading frame with a role that is uncertain. This CDR3 is 19 amino acids long. V lost 4 bases and J lost 0; bases outside the gene matches: 12. CDR3 loop: CASSPPGLAGASSYNEQFF. The DNA for the CDR3 is TGCGCCAGCAGTCCCCCGGGTCTAGCGGGAGCCTCCTCCTACAATGAGCAGTTCTTC.

This clonotype was seen many times. The rearrangement uses TRBV7-9 and TRBJ2-5, with 7 positions matching TRBD2. With 5 bases clipped from V and 2 bases from J, the junction kept 5 bases outside the gene matches. Germline loops: CDR1 SEHNR, CDR2 FQNEAQ (reference sequence). The CDR3 loop spans 14 amino acids. The CDR3 nucleotides are TGTGCCAGCAGCACCAGCGGGGAGCAAGAGACCCAGTACTTC. Translating gives CASSTSGEQETQYF.

This clonotype was seen ten or more times. V gene TRBV7-2 combines with J gene TRBJ2-6; the match to TRBD2 covers 9 bases. This CDR3 is 19 amino acids long. V lost 5 bases, J lost 4 bases, and 15 bases stayed unmatched. From germline, CDR1 is SGHTA and CDR2 FQGNSA. The DNA of the CDR3 is TGTGCCAGCAGCCTTAGGGCTAGCGGGACCCAGGGAGGGGCCAACGTCCTGACTTTC. This translates into CASSLRASGTQGGANVLTF. Full variable domain (remainder filled in from reference TRBV7-2 and TRBJ2-6): GAGVSQSPSNKVTEKGKDVELRCDPISGHTALYWYRQSLGQGLEFLIYFQGNSAPDKSGLPSDRFSAERTGGSVSTLTIQRTQQEDSAVYLCASSLRASGTQGGANVLTFGAGSRLTVL.

This clonotype has a count of ten or more. The gene calls are TRBV30 and TRBJ2-3, with D perhaps matching TRBD1 or TRBD2 (5 bases each). V lost 2 bases and J lost 6, with 18 bases in between. This CDR3 has 15 amino acids. CDR1 and CDR2 from the germline V gene are GTSNPN and SVGIG (reference sequence). CDR3 protein: CAWSWGSYYEDTQYF. The CDR3, as DNA: TGTGCCTGGAGTTGGGGGTCGTACTATGAGGATACGCAGTATTTT.

In its sample, this clonotype was seen many times. This chain joins TRBV19 and TRBJ2-1, with TRBD2 matching over 11 bases. CDR1 LNHDA and CDR2 SQIVND come from the germline V gene (reference sequence). V trimming: 4 bases; J trimming: 6 bases; junction bases outside the gene matches: 11. CDR3 size: 17 residues. CDR3 amino acids: CASSSPPGLAAPNEQFF. CDR3 sequence (DNA): TGTGCCAGTAGTAGCCCGCCGGGACTAGCGGCCCCCAATGAGCAGTTCTTC. Together with reference TRBV19 and TRBJ2-1, the CDR3 gives the full variable domain: DGGITQSPKYLFRKEGQNVTLSCEQNLNHDAMYWYRQDPGQGLRLIYYSQIVNDFQKGDIAEGYSVSREKKESFPLTVTSAQKNPTAFYLCASSSPPGLAAPNEQFFGPGTRLTVL.

There are many counts of this clonotype. The chain uses TRBV12-3 or TRBV12-4 and TRBJ2-7; 8 bases are shared with TRBD1. This CDR3 has 14 residues. J was trimmed by 2 bases and V by 3 bases; bases with no gene match: 3. The chain's CDR3 is CASSFWDRTYEQYF. The DNA of the CDR3 is TGTGCCAGCAGTTTTTGGGACAGGACCTACGAGCAGTACTTC.

This clonotype was observed at least ten times. The chain couples TRBV5-6 to TRBJ1-2; unclear D gene. With 4 bases removed from V and 4 bases from J, the gap between germline ends came to 11 bases. Germline V gives CDR1 SGHDT, CDR2 YYEEEE. The CDR3 length is 13 residues. The CDR3 loop is CASSVGMSYGYTF. Here the CDR3 DNA reads TGTGCCAGCAGCGTGGGGATGTCCTATGGCTACACCTTC. The variable domain in full, with the rest retrieved from reference TRBV5-6 and TRBJ1-2, is DAGVTQSPTHLIKTRGQQVTLRCSPKSGHDTVSWYQQALGQGPQFIFQYYEEEERQRGNFPDRFSGHQFPNYSSELNVNALLLGDSALYLCASSVGMSYGYTFGSGTRLTVV.

This rearrangement joins TRBV19 to TRBJ2-1, with 9 bases fitting TRBD2. This CDR3 is built from 16 residues. The germline gives CDR1 LNHDA, CDR2 SQIVND (reference sequence). The V segment lost 5 bases and the J segment 0 bases; nucleotides outside the gene matches: 5. CDR3 amino acids: CASSVGLATSYNEQFF. The CDR3 DNA reads TGTGCCAGTAGTGTCGGACTAGCGACCTCCTACAATGAGCAGTTCTTC. The full variable domain, completed using reference TRBV19 and TRBJ2-1, is DGGITQSPKYLFRKEGQNVTLSCEQNLNHDAMYWYRQDPGQGLRLIYYSQIVNDFQKGDIAEGYSVSREKKESFPLTVTSAQKNPTAFYLCASSVGLATSYNEQFFGPGTRLTVL.

Many counts were recorded for this clonotype. This chain connects TRBV11-2 to TRBJ1-1; D is undetermined. V lost 3 bases and J lost 6, with 17 bases in between. The CDR3 is 15 residues long. Germline V gene sequence: CDR1 SGHAT, CDR2 FQNNGV. In nucleotides, the CDR3 is TGTGCCAGCAGCTTCCTCGGGGAAGCGAGAGCTGAAGCTTTCTTT. It encodes CASSFLGEARAEAFF.

This clonotype has at least ten counts. The rearrangement uses TRBV10-3 and TRBJ2-1; possible D gene TRBD1, 7 bases. V lost 4 bases and J lost 6, with 19 bases in between. Per germline, CDR1 ENHRY and CDR2 SYGVKD. The CDR3 has 16 residues. In DNA form, the CDR3 reads TGTGCCATCAGTGTCGGGGACAGAGTCGGGGGCAATGAGCAGTTCTTC. Translation gives CAISVGDRVGGNEQFF.

This clonotype was seen at least ten times. The V gene is TRBV7-8, the J gene TRBJ2-7; D call uncertain. The CDR3 is 14 residues long. CDR1 and CDR2 from the germline V gene are SGHVS and FQNEAQ. The V gene lost 3 bases and the J gene lost 0 bases, with 9 bases spanning the gap. As DNA, the CDR3 is TGTGCCAGCAGCTTGTTTGGGTACTCCTACGAGCAGTACTTC. Translation gives CASSLFGYSYEQYF.

In this sample, this clonotype turned up many times. The chain recombines TRBV19 with TRBJ2-5, with TRBD2 matching 7 bases. CDR3 length equals 14 residues. Germline assignment: CDR1 LNHDA and CDR2 SQIVND (reference sequence). The V segment lost 6 bases and the J segment 5 bases; nucleotides outside the gene matches: 9. In nucleotides, the CDR3 is TGTGCCAGTAGCCCTGGACTAGTGATGGAGACCCAGTACTTC. Amino acid sequence: CASSPGLVMETQYF.

The table lists this clonotype with many counts. The chain is built from TRBV30 and TRBJ2-5; maybe TRBD2 (6 bases). This CDR3 region has 15 residues. CDR1 and CDR2 (germline): GTSNPN, SVGIG (reference sequence). The V gene lost 2 bases and the J gene lost 4 bases, with 17 bases spanning the gap. The CDR3 nucleotides are TGTGCCTGGAGTCCCTTCCATAACGGGAGAGAGACCCAGTACTTC. Translation: CAWSPFHNGRETQYF. The full variable domain, completed using reference TRBV30 and TRBJ2-5, is SQTIHQWPATLVQPVGSPLSLECTVEGTSNPNLYWYRQAAGRGLQLLFYSVGIGQISSEVPQNLSASRPQDRQFILSSKKLLLSDSGFYLCAWSPFHNGRETQYFGPGTRLLVL.

This clonotype was seen ten or more times. The chain employs TRBV19 and TRBJ1-5; D uncertain. V lost 8 bases and J lost 9, with 11 bases in between. CDR1 LNHDA and CDR2 SQIVND come from the germline V gene (reference sequence). This CDR3 spans 11 amino acids. The CDR3 here is CASGPSGPQHF. The CDR3 DNA follows: TGTGCCAGTGGCCCCTCCGGGCCCCAGCATTTT.

This clonotype was found many times. This rearrangement joins TRBV5-6 to TRBJ2-7; 14 bases match TRBD2. The J segment lost 0 bases and the V segment lost 5 bases, leaving 7 bases of the junction unmatched. This CDR3 is built from 17 residues. The germline V gene has CDR1 SGHDT and CDR2 YYEEEE. CDR3 residues: CASSSGTSGSFSYEQYF. DNA for the CDR3: TGTGCCAGCAGTTCCGGGACTAGCGGGAGTTTCTCCTACGAGCAGTACTTC.

This clonotype was seen many times. The chain couples TRBV24-1 to TRBJ2-1; 10 nucleotides agree with TRBD1. The CDR3 consists of 15 residues. Unmatched junction bases numbered 6, after V lost 4 bases and J lost 7 bases. The V gene's germline CDR1 is KGHDR and CDR2 SFDVKD. The CDR3 nucleotides are TGTGCCACCAGTGAGTACGGACAGGGGGTAAATGAGCAGTTCTTC. The encoded protein is CATSEYGQGVNEQFF.

This clonotype was picked up many times. This sequence joins TRBV20-1 and TRBJ1-1; D is perhaps TRBD1 (6 bases). V lost 6 bases, J lost 0 bases, and 17 bases lay in between. This CDR3 contains 15 residues. Germline V gene lookup returns CDR1 DFQATT and CDR2 SNEGSKA (reference sequence). The CDR3 is CSALRGRIMNTEAFF. CDR3 bases: TGCAGTGCACTCAGGGGCAGGATCATGAACACTGAAGCTTTCTTT.

Concerning this clonotype itself: A junction end diverges from the germline sequence, so it may reflect a read error. The rearrangement links TRBV12-3 or TRBV12-4 to TRBJ2-2; D is possibly TRBD1 (6 bases). The CDR3 spans 13 residues. In nucleotides, the CDR3 is TGTGCCAGCACCTCCTCCGGACCAGGGGAGCTGATTTTT. Its translation: CASTSSGPGELIF.

This clonotype appeared many times. This chain connects TRBV29-1 to TRBJ1-2; D unresolved. From germline, CDR1 is SQVTM and CDR2 ANQGSEA. Trimming left V 4 bases short and J 4 bases short, with 10 bases between. This CDR3 spans 12 amino acids. CDR3 in amino acids: CSVGQLVYGYTF. The CDR3 region has the DNA TGCAGCGTTGGACAATTGGTCTATGGCTACACCTTC.

This clonotype has a count of ten or more. The CDR3 DNA sequence: TGTGCCAGCAGTCCCTCGGGACTAGCGCACCAAGAGACCCAGTACTTC. It encodes CASSPSGLAHQETQYF. The genes are TRBV12-3 or TRBV12-4 and TRBJ2-5, with 10 bases lining up with TRBD2. After removal of 5 bases from V and 0 bases from J, the junction contained 6 bases not matched to a gene. The CDR3 sequence is 16 residues long.

This clonotype was seen at least ten times. The rearrangement uses TRBV5-1 and TRBJ1-6; no firm D call. Trimming left V 0 bases short and J 8 bases short, with 12 bases between. The CDR3 contains 15 residues. Germline-derived CDR1 and CDR2 are SGHRS and YFSETQ. The CDR3 DNA reads as TGCGCCAGCAGCTTGGTCCCAGACGATGATTCACCCCTCCACTTT. Residues: CASSLVPDDDSPLHF.

This clonotype has ten or more counts. This sequence joins TRBV25-1 and TRBJ2-7; 15 bases fit TRBD2. J gave up 6 bases and V 6 bases, and 9 bases lay outside the gene matches. Germline loops: CDR1 MGHDK, CDR2 SYGVNS. The CDR3 sequence is 16 residues long. CDR3 DNA sequence: TGTGCCAGCAGGGCATATGGACTAGCGGGAGGGCTCGAGCAGTACTTC. Translated, it gives CASRAYGLAGGLEQYF.

This clonotype was detected ten times or more. This chain connects TRBV6-1 to TRBJ1-2; D call uncertain. The CDR3 contains 13 residues. Trimming stripped 1 base from V and 4 bases from J, with 7 bases between. Germline V lookup: CDR1 MNHNS, CDR2 SASEGT. The DNA for the CDR3 is TGTGCCAGCAGTGAAGTCGCCAGCTATGGCTACACCTTC. This gives the protein CASSEVASYGYTF.

The table lists this clonotype with many counts. This sequence joins TRBV7-2 and TRBJ1-3, with unresolved D. The CDR3 totals 15 residues. Germline CDR1 SGHTA, CDR2 FQGNSA. V was shortened by 1 base and J by 0 bases, with 7 bases between the two germline ends. This chain's CDR3 is CASSLGSGSGNTIYF. As DNA, the CDR3 is TGTGCCAGCAGCTTAGGTTCGGGCTCTGGAAACACCATATATTTT.

This clonotype was counted between two and nine times. The chain uses TRBV5-1 and TRBJ1-1; no clear D gene. Trimming removed 4 bases from V and 6 bases from J, with 16 bases in between. Germline assignment: CDR1 SGHRS and CDR2 YFSETQ. CDR3 size: 14 residues. The CDR3 loop reads CASSTFPGIAEAFF. CDR3 coding DNA: TGCGCCAGCAGCACCTTCCCGGGGATCGCTGAAGCTTTCTTT.

This clonotype came up many times. The V call is TRBV20-1, the J call TRBJ2-7, with D perhaps matching TRBD1 (6 bases). Trimming left V 3 bases short and J 3 bases short, with 9 bases between. Germline V lookup: CDR1 DFQATT, CDR2 SNEGSKA (reference sequence). CDR3 length: 12 residues. In DNA form, the CDR3 reads TGCAGTGCTAGGCACAGGGACTACGAGCAGTACTTC. It specifies CSARHRDYEQYF.